Each of the 9 T cell receptor beta chains below was sequenced from the same sample in a study of T cell repertoires in cytomegalovirus infection. MiXCR, run by TCRdb on the reads, gives a single entry per CDR3 protein. Found here are around 270,000 distinct CDR3 sequences, 9.1% of them singletons; the top ten hold about 15%. Sequenced material: PBMCs. The source is a human donor in good health (CMV status not recorded). Some clones in this sample may be carry-over from other donors' samples.

This clonotype appeared many times. The chain is built from TRBV11-3 and TRBJ2-2; D remains unclear. The CDR3 covers 13 residues. V was pared by 2 bases and J by 3 bases, with 4 bases between. Looked up from germline, CDR1 is SGHNT and CDR2 is YENEEA. In DNA, the CDR3 is TGTGCCAGCAGCTTACTCTACACCGGGGAGCTGTTTTTT. This sequence encodes CASSLLYTGELFF.

This clonotype was observed many times. The chain recombines TRBV28 with TRBJ1-6; 7 positions agree with TRBD1. Trimming cost V 6 bases and J 10 bases; bases outside gene matches: 9. The length of the CDR3 is 14 residues. Germline V gene sequence: CDR1 MDHEN, CDR2 SYDVKM. The CDR3 DNA sequence: TGTGCCAGCAGCCTAGGGGGCTTAGGGTCACCCCTCCACTTT. This codes for CASSLGGLGSPLHF. Combining the CDR3 with reference TRBV28 and TRBJ1-6 gives the whole variable domain DVKVTQSSRYLVKRTGEKVFLECVQDMDHENMFWYRQDPGLGLRLIYFSYDVKMKEKGDIPEGYSVSREKKERFSLILESASTNQTSMYLCASSLGGLGSPLHFGNGTRLTVT.

V usage is TRBV7-2 and J usage is TRBJ2-1; D unclear. The CDR3 totals 14 residues. Germline CDR1 and CDR2: SGHTA and FQGNSA. Trimming removed 4 bases at V and 12 bases at J, with 19 bases between. CDR3 DNA sequence: TGTGCCAGCAGCTCGACCCCGTCAATCATCCCGCAGTTCTTC. Translated: CASSSTPSIIPQFF.

This clonotype occurred many times. The chain recombines TRBV7-2 with TRBJ1-4; 9 nucleotides agree with TRBD1. CDR3 length: 16 residues. V lost 6 bases and J lost 8; bases outside the gene matches: 13. From germline, CDR1 is SGHTA and CDR2 FQGNSA. The DNA of the CDR3 is TGTGCCAGCAGACAGAGCGGAGGGACAGGGTGGGAAAAACTGTTTTTT. Its protein product is CASRQSGGTGWEKLFF.

In regard to this clonotype: A much larger clone lies one base from this, so it may be a read error. The genes are TRBV19 and TRBJ2-5; tentatively, D is TRBD1 or TRBD2 (6 bases each). Trimming took off 3 bases at V and 10 bases at J, with 12 bases between the two ends. The germline V gene encodes CDR1 LNHDA and CDR2 SQIVND (reference sequence). The CDR3 is 12 amino acids. CDR3 nucleotide sequence: TGTGCCAGTAGTATGACTAGGGGGATCCAGTACTTC. Protein sequence: CASSMTRGIQYF.

This clonotype was seen ten or more times. The J gene is TRBJ2-7, the V gene TRBV6-1; TRBD1 matches at 7 bases. The CDR3 runs 12 residues. J lost 7 bases, V lost 5 bases, and 5 bases had no gene match. The germline V gene has CDR1 MNHNS and CDR2 SASEGT. CDR3 bases: TGTGCCAGCAGTCAGACAGGGCGGGAGCAGTACTTC. This encodes CASSQTGREQYF.

The sample holds many counts of this clonotype. The chain joins TRBV7-9 to TRBJ2-7, with a tentative D call TRBD1 (8 bases). From germline, CDR1 is SEHNR and CDR2 FQNEAQ (reference sequence). The CDR3 contains 16 residues. Trimming removed 0 bases from V and 6 bases from J, with 18 bases in between. This chain's CDR3 is CASSLAGQGGSGEQYF. The DNA for the CDR3 is TGTGCCAGCAGCTTAGCTGGACAGGGAGGGTCTGGCGAGCAGTACTTC. Full variable domain (outside the CDR3, taken from reference TRBV7-9 and TRBJ2-7): DTGVSQNPRHKITKRGQNVTFRCDPISEHNRLYWYRQTLGQGPEFLTYFQNEAQLEKSRLLSDRFSAERPKGSFSTLEIQRTEQGDSAMYLCASSLAGQGGSGEQYFGPGTRLTVT.

The CDR3 DNA follows: TGTGCCAGCCAGGGTCCGCAGGGGATTAGTGCCAATCAGCCCCAGCATTTT. It yields the protein CASQGPQGISANQPQHF. The V call is TRBV19, the J call TRBJ1-5; maybe TRBD1 (6 bases). This CDR3 is 17 amino acids long. Germline CDR1 LNHDA, CDR2 SQIVND (reference sequence). V lost 9 bases, J lost 3 bases, and 24 bases lay in between.

This clonotype was observed at least ten times. This chain uses TRBV5-4 with TRBJ2-3; possible D gene TRBD1, 6 bases. This CDR3 has 13 residues. Looked up from germline, CDR1 is SGHNT and CDR2 is YYREEE (reference sequence). V lost 6 bases and J 3 bases, leaving 11 bases between the germline ends. The CDR3 protein is CASKIGQTDTQYF. Written as DNA, the CDR3 is TGTGCCAGCAAGATCGGACAGACAGATACGCAGTATTTT.